A single sample is the source of the 27 T cell receptor beta chains below, sequenced in a study of patients and donors after allogeneic stem cell transplantation. From the RT-PCR reads, TCRdb called clonotypes with MiXCR, one entry per CDR3 protein. Of roughly 190,000 distinct CDR3 sequences in the sample, 35% to 50% were seen once. The material sequenced was blood, either unsorted or a sorted T cell fraction (not recorded which). The receptors come from a human donor who was either an allogeneic HSCT recipient or a stem cell or donor lymphocyte infusion donor (not recorded which). It is not recorded whose cells these are; they may come from a transplant donor.

The rearrangement joins TRBV28 to TRBJ1-5, with D possibly matching TRBD1 (6 bases). CDR3 length: 14 residues. V was trimmed by 7 bases and J by 7 bases, leaving 17 bases between them. Per the germline V gene, CDR1 is MDHEN and CDR2 is SYDVKM. The CDR3 nucleotides are TGTGCCAGCACTCTTCCGGGGGGCGGGCAGCCCCAGCATTTT. Translating gives CASTLPGGGQPQHF.

The rearrangement joins TRBV29-1 to TRBJ1-2; TRBD1 agrees at 7 bases. CDR3 length: 13 amino acids. V lost 6 bases and J lost 3; bases outside the gene matches: 7. Germline V gene lookup returns CDR1 SQVTM and CDR2 ANQGSEA. The CDR3 sequence is CSVGDSLHYGYTF. In DNA, the CDR3 is TGCAGCGTCGGGGACAGCCTTCACTATGGCTACACCTTC.

This clonotype was observed at least ten times. V usage is TRBV27 and J usage is TRBJ1-1, with D possibly matching TRBD1 (5 bases). With 2 bases removed from V and 1 base from J, the gap between germline ends came to 8 bases. CDR1 MNHEY and CDR2 SMNVEV come from the germline V gene (reference sequence). This CDR3 is built from 14 residues. The CDR3 bases are TGTGCCAGCAGTTTAAGGGGAGAGAACACTGAAGCTTTCTTT. Amino acids: CASSLRGENTEAFF.

The chain recombines TRBV2 with TRBJ2-7; D uncertain. The V and J ends lost 5 bases and 6 bases respectively, with 5 bases between them. The CDR3 has 10 residues. Looked up from germline, CDR1 is SNHLY and CDR2 is FYNNEI. CDR3 sequence reads: CASSQSEQYF. Written as DNA, the CDR3 is TGTGCCAGCAGTCAGTCCGAGCAGTACTTC.

This clonotype came up a few times. CDR3 DNA: TGCAGCGTTGCTAAGGGACAGGGTATTAATGAAAAACTGTTTTTT. Its translation: CSVAKGQGINEKLFF. The genes are TRBV29-1 and TRBJ1-4; 9 bases are a match to TRBD1. There are 15 residues in the CDR3. V lost 4 bases and J lost 4; bases outside the gene matches: 7. Germline-derived CDR1 and CDR2 are SQVTM and ANQGSEA.

V and J are TRBV12-3 or TRBV12-4 and TRBJ1-2; D remains ambiguous. Deletions cut 3 bases from V and 3 bases from J, with 11 bases between. The CDR3 spans 14 residues. The CDR3 is CASSFDDTDYGYTF. The CDR3 DNA sequence: TGTGCCAGCAGTTTTGACGATACGGACTATGGCTACACCTTC.

J is TRBJ2-5 and V is TRBV13; TRBD1 matches 8 bases. Germline values: CDR1 PRHDT, CDR2 FYEKMQ (reference sequence). The junction had 19 bases not matched to a gene; V was cut back by 3 bases and J by 4 bases. CDR3 length equals 19 residues. CDR3: CASSFKTKTGEGPRETQYF. The CDR3 region has the DNA TGTGCCAGCAGCTTTAAGACAAAGACAGGGGAAGGTCCACGAGAGACCCAGTACTTC.

This clonotype was observed a handful of times. The chain recombines TRBV7-2 with TRBJ1-2; D is ambiguous. The CDR3 loop spans 12 amino acids. CDR1 is SGHTA and CDR2 is FQGNSA in the germline V gene. The V and J ends lost 3 bases and 7 bases respectively, with 9 bases between them. CDR3 sequence (DNA): TGTGCCAGCAGCTTCAGGATGAGTGGCTACACCTTC. Translation gives CASSFRMSGYTF.

In this sample, this clonotype turned up a few times. The V call is TRBV6-5, the J call TRBJ2-2; 8 bases fit TRBD1. The V and J ends lost 1 base and 7 bases, in that order; junction bases with no gene match: 8. There are 16 residues in the CDR3. The germline V gene encodes CDR1 MNHEY and CDR2 SVGAGI. CDR3 coding DNA: TGTGCCAGCAGTTACTACGGAGGACAGGGTGTCGGGGAGCTGTTTTTT. It translates to CASSYYGGQGVGELFF.

The chain links TRBV6-6 to TRBJ2-5, with D possibly TRBD2 on 5 matching bases. V was trimmed by 11 bases and J by 2 bases, leaving 12 bases between them. The V gene's germline CDR1 is MNHNY and CDR2 SVGAGI (reference sequence). This CDR3 is built from 12 residues. The CDR3 sequence is CAAGKLQETQYF. The CDR3 bases are TGTGCCGCCGGGAAGCTACAAGAGACCCAGTACTTC.

This clonotype was observed many times. The junction departs from germline at one end; a sequencing error may be responsible. The chain recombines TRBV5-1 with TRBJ1-1; D unresolved. This CDR3 is built from 14 residues. In germline, CDR1 is SGHRS, CDR2 YFSETQ. The CDR3 coding sequence is TGTGCCAGCAGCTTAGTGGGAGGTAACACTGAAGCTTTCTTT. This gives the protein CASSLVGGNTEAFF.

The chain carries TRBV5-8 and TRBJ2-1; weak D call: TRBD2 (6 bases). The CDR3 has 16 amino acids. V was pared by 4 bases and J by 5 bases, with 19 bases between. Germline V gives CDR1 SGHTS, CDR2 YDEGEE. DNA of the CDR3: TGTGCCAGCAGCCCGGCTTGGGGGGAGAGTAACAATGAGCAGTTCTTC. Translating it yields CASSPAWGESNNEQFF.

This clonotype occurred a few times. The rearrangement uses TRBV20-1 and TRBJ1-2; no clear D. CDR3 length: 11 residues. Germline-derived CDR1 and CDR2 are DFQATT and SNEGSKA (reference sequence). V dropped 5 bases and J dropped 4 bases, with 8 bases sitting between them. DNA of the CDR3: TGCAGTGCTGAGACCGTCTATGGCTACACCTTC. This gives the protein CSAETVYGYTF.

This clonotype appeared once. The rearrangement uses TRBV7-9 and TRBJ2-1, with a tentative D call TRBD1 (6 bases). Germline V gene data show CDR1 as SEHNR and CDR2 as FQNEAQ (reference sequence). The CDR3 runs to 13 residues. The V gene lost 8 bases and the J gene lost 5 bases, with 13 bases spanning the gap. The CDR3 loop reads CASARGRHNEQFF. The CDR3 DNA sequence: TGTGCCAGCGCCAGGGGACGTCACAATGAGCAGTTCTTC.

CDR3 DNA: TGTGCCAGCAGCTTATATAACGGCGGGGGAGAAAAACTGTTTTTT. As protein: CASSLYNGGGEKLFF. The chain links TRBV11-2 to TRBJ1-4; a weak D match, TRBD1 (5 bases). The CDR3 consists of 15 residues. The ends were cut back, 2 bases at V and 8 bases at J, with 15 bases in the middle. Germline V gene data show CDR1 as SGHAT and CDR2 as FQNNGV.

The chain is built from TRBV7-6 and TRBJ2-7, with D unclear. V lost 5 bases and J lost 6, with 17 bases in between. CDR3 length: 14 amino acids. The germline gives CDR1 SGHVS, CDR2 FNYEAQ. CDR3 DNA: TGTGCCAGCAGCACGCAAATGGGGTCCGGCGAGCAGTACTTC. Its protein product is CASSTQMGSGEQYF.

The V gene is TRBV6-2 or TRBV6-3, the J gene TRBJ1-2, with a tentative D call TRBD1 (5 bases). Germline CDR1 MNHEY, CDR2 SVGEGT. V was pared by 8 bases and J by 3 bases, with 10 bases between. This CDR3 spans 12 amino acids. This CDR3 is CASAQGHYGYTF. CDR3 DNA sequence: TGTGCCAGCGCCCAGGGACACTATGGCTACACCTTC.

The chain carries TRBV27 and TRBJ2-5; D unclear. V was cut by 4 bases and J by 4 bases, with 16 bases left in between. The CDR3 sequence is 15 residues long. Germline V gives CDR1 MNHEY, CDR2 SMNVEV (reference sequence). This chain's CDR3 is CASSSGFSVGETQYF. CDR3 DNA sequence: TGTGCCAGCAGTTCCGGGTTTTCTGTCGGAGAGACCCAGTACTTC.

The chain couples TRBV7-2 to TRBJ2-7; D is ambiguous. V was clipped by 1 base and J by 2 bases, with 18 bases between them. The CDR3 spans 17 residues. Germline V lookup: CDR1 SGHTA, CDR2 FQGNSA. CDR3 nucleotides: TGTGCCAGCAGCTTAGAAGGAATCAGCGCGTGGACCTACGAGCAGTACTTC. Protein product: CASSLEGISAWTYEQYF.

A few counts support this clonotype. The chain joins TRBV7-8 to TRBJ1-2; maybe TRBD1 (5 bases). The V gene's germline CDR1 is SGHVS and CDR2 FQNEAQ. Trimming took 5 bases from V and 5 from J, leaving 12 bases between them. There are 13 residues in the CDR3. CDR3 loop: CASSPTGEYGYTF. The CDR3 DNA reads TGTGCCAGCAGCCCCACGGGGGAGTATGGCTACACCTTC.

The CDR3 bases are TGTGCCAGCAGTTCGCCGGACAGCAGGCAGCCCCAGCATTTT. It encodes CASSSPDSRQPQHF. The chain couples TRBV28 to TRBJ1-5, with a possible D match to TRBD1 (6 bases). The CDR3 extends over 14 amino acids. Germline lookup yields CDR1 MDHEN and CDR2 SYDVKM. The V end was cut by 4 bases, the J end by 7 bases, with 14 bases between.

V is TRBV19 and J is TRBJ2-1; 13 bases are shared with TRBD2. Germline CDR1 reads LNHDA; CDR2 reads SQIVND (reference sequence). The CDR3 runs 14 residues. Unmatched junction bases numbered 3, after V lost 7 bases and J lost 6 bases. CDR3 region: CASIRTSGSNEQFF. CDR3 DNA sequence: TGTGCCAGTATTAGGACTAGCGGGAGCAATGAGCAGTTCTTC.

The chain combines TRBV9 with TRBJ2-1; TRBD2 matches at 13 bases. CDR1 is SGDLS, CDR2 YYNGEE, per germline. Trimming took 4 bases from V and 6 from J; bases not matched to a gene: 7. The CDR3 length is 16 residues. DNA of the CDR3: TGTGCCAGCAGCCCCTCCCGGACTAGCGGGAGCAATGAGCAGTTCTTC. It specifies CASSPSRTSGSNEQFF.

The V call is TRBV30, the J call TRBJ1-1, with D maybe TRBD1 (6 bases). The V gene's germline CDR1 is GTSNPN and CDR2 SVGIG (reference sequence). V lost 0 bases and J 1 base, leaving 15 bases between the germline ends. The CDR3 is made up of 16 amino acids. The CDR3 DNA sequence: TGTGCCTGGAGTGTAGGCGGTCGGGGGCGGAACACTGAAGCTTTCTTT. Amino acids: CAWSVGGRGRNTEAFF.

This clonotype was recorded many times. V and J are TRBV5-1 and TRBJ1-4; 7 bases are shared with TRBD1. CDR1 and CDR2 (germline): SGHRS, YFSETQ. The CDR3 runs 14 residues. The J segment lost 6 bases and the V segment lost 0 bases, leaving 2 bases of the junction unmatched. The CDR3 here is CASSLGDRDEKLFF. The DNA for the CDR3 is TGCGCCAGCAGCTTGGGAGACAGGGATGAAAAACTGTTTTTT.

The genes are TRBV6-6 and TRBJ2-1; 12 bases line up with TRBD2. The V segment lost 4 bases and the J segment 0 bases; nucleotides outside the gene matches: 4. The CDR3 sequence is 17 residues long. In germline, CDR1 is MNHNY, CDR2 SVGAGI (reference sequence). In nucleotides, the CDR3 is TGTGCCAGCAGTTTCCCGACTAGCGGGAGCTCCTACAATGAGCAGTTCTTC. Translation: CASSFPTSGSSYNEQFF.

In this sample, this clonotype turned up a few times. The chain uses TRBV2 and TRBJ2-1; 10 bases align to TRBD1. Germline V CDR1 and CDR2: SNHLY, FYNNEI. CDR3 size: 15 residues. The ends lost 3 bases at V and 8 bases at J; junction bases unmatched: 7. The CDR3 is CASSDTGQGVHEQFF. The CDR3 bases are TGTGCCAGCAGTGATACAGGACAGGGGGTCCATGAGCAGTTCTTC.